The source of this TCR beta chain is a study of CD8 T cells in ankylosing spondylitis. TCR beta libraries were made by quantitative 5'-RACE with molecular barcodes. TCRdb ran MiXCR on the 5' RACE reads and lists one entry per CDR3 protein. This sample has approximately 250,000 distinct CDR3 sequences; about 10% occur once, and the top ten carry less than 3%. This clonotype was picked up a small number of times. Its target is not known. The CDR3 runs 14 residues. After removal of 4 bases from V and 6 bases from J, the junction contained 6 bases not matched to a gene. Germline V gene lookup returns CDR1 LNHDA and CDR2 SQIVND (reference sequence). Broader study findings: In ankylosing spondylitis patients, matched synovial fluid reportedly showed significant enrichment of disease-linked clones. Blood of patients with ankylosing spondylitis appeared to be characterized by a TCR beta motif of roughly eight highly homologous variants. The disease-linked clones had a CD8+ phenotype and low blood frequencies.

The clonotype was recovered from a male donor with ankylosing spondylitis or in good health (not recorded which). This chain uses TRBV19 with TRBJ2-5; 9 positions agree with TRBD2. Input material: blood, either unsorted or a sorted T cell fraction (not recorded which). CDR3 sequence (DNA): TGTGCCAGTAGTACTGGGCGGGGGGGACAGACCCAGTACTTC. Translating it yields CASSTGRGGQTQYF.